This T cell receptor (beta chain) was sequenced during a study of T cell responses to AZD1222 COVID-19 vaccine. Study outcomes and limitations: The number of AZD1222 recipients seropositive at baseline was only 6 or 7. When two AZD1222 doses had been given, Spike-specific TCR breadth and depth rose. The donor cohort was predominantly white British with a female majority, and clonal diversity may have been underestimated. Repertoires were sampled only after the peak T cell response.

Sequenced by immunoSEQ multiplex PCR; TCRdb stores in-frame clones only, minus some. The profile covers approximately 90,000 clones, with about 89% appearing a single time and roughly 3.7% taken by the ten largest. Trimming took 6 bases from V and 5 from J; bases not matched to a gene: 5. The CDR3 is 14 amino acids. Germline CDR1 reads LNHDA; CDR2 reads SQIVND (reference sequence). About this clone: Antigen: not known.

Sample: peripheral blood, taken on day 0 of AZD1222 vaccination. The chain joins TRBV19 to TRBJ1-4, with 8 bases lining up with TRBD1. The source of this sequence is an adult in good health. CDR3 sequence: CASRRTGPNEKLFF. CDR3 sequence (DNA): TGTGCCAGTAGGCGGACAGGGCCGAATGAAAAACTGTTTTTT.